This T cell receptor beta chain appears in the sequencing data of a study of naive and memory T cell subsets. This clonotype was observed at least ten times. Ligated cDNA underwent four rounds of PCR with nested alpha and beta constant region primers and SP2. Reverse transcription of blood and skin TCR RNA was primed at alpha and beta constant regions. Using its own MiXCR run on the 5' RACE reads, TCRdb lists one record per CDR3 protein. Counted here are roughly 62,000 distinct CDR3 sequences, under 8.5% occurring once; the ten biggest clones make up 8.5% to 10%. An oligonucleotide containing a UMI was ligated to the 3' end of TCR cDNA. Whole blood, 2.5 ml, came from adult healthy volunteers. Input was about 1 to 1,100 ng of DNase-treated total RNA without cell sorting. The clonotype originates from a male donor in good health.

The CDR3 here is CSALTGQYYEQYF. The DNA for the CDR3 is TGCAGTGCGTTGACGGGACAGTACTACGAGCAGTACTTC. The genes are TRBV20-1 and TRBJ2-7; 7 nucleotides match TRBD1. This CDR3 region has 13 residues. V dropped 6 bases and J dropped 3; count of bases not matched to a gene: 8. The germline V gene encodes CDR1 DFQATT and CDR2 SNEGSKA (reference sequence).